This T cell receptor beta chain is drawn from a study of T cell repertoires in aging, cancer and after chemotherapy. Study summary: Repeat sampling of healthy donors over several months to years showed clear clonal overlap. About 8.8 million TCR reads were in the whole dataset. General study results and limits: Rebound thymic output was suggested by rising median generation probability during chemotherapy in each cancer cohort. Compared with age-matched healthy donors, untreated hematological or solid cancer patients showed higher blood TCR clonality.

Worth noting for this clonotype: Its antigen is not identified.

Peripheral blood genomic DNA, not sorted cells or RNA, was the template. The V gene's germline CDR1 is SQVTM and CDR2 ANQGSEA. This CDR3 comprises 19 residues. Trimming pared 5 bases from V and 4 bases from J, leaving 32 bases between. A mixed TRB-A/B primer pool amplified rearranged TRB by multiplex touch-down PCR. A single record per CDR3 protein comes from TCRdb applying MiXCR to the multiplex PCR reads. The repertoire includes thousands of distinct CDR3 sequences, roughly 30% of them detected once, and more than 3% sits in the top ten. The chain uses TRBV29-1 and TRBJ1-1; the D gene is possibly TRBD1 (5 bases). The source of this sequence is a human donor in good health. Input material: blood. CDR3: CSVQKVRQLYGTGLTEAFF. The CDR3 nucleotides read TGCAGCGTTCAAAAGGTGAGACAGTTATATGGAACGGGTCTCACTGAAGCTTTCTTT. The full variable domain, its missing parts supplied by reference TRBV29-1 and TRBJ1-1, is SAVISQKPSRDICQRGTSLTIQCQVDSQVTMMFWYRQQPGQSLTLIATANQGSEATYESGFVIDKFPISRPNLTFSTLTVSNMSPEDSSIYLCSVQKVRQLYGTGLTEAFFGQGTRLTVV.